This TCR beta chain was sequenced for a study of OX40 agonist ivuxolimab in advanced cancers. Study background: All patients had ivuxolimab intravenously every 2 weeks at 0.01 to 10 mg/kg. Study-level points and caveats: Low normalized T-cell clonal expansion also characterized some of the nonresponders. The mean number of expanded clones was higher in CD8+ T cells than in CD4+.

Data came from immunoSEQ multiplex PCR; TCRdb stores just in-frame clones and leaves some out. The sample yields about 61,000 clones, 89% seen once. This CDR3 has 14 amino acids. This clone came up once. The antigen is undetermined. The clonotype was recovered from an adult with an advanced solid tumor such as melanoma, head and neck, liver or kidney cancer. The sample in question was CD4+ or CD8+ T cells sorted from blood, obtained in a trial of the OX40 agonist ivuxolimab. The chain joins TRBV21-1 to TRBJ1-4. TRBV21-1 is shown as a pseudogene. In DNA, the CDR3 is TGTGCCAGCAGCGACCAACAGGAGGGTGAAAAACTGTTTTTT. It specifies CASSDQQEGEKLFF.